The sequence of this TCR beta chain was determined in a study of blood T cell repertoires in COVID-19. As for the study in general: Italy, Spain and the United States were the sources of the convalescent and acute COVID-19 samples. PBMCs, B-cell-depleted T cells, or T cells were the source of the cDNA or gDNA that made up the material.

The CDR3 is 13 amino acids. Germline values: CDR1 LNHDA, CDR2 SQIVND (reference sequence). Deletions cut 3 bases from V and 2 bases from J, with 7 bases between. Original handling: By means of reference gene primer amplification, nucleated cell counts were estimated. TCRdb's table, derived via immunoSEQ multiplex PCR, lists solely in-frame clones and lacks some. V, J and clone size were drawn from that table, and D and trimming were deduced from the DNA. Of around 150,000 clones listed, approximately 85% are singletons. The Seattle patients joined while their infection was active and were tracked longitudinally afterward.

The sample consisted of peripheral blood. The clonotype originates from an older woman with COVID-19, enrolled during active disease. The V gene is TRBV19, the J gene TRBJ1-2; no definite D call. CDR3 region: CASSMAGNYGYTF. For the CDR3, the DNA is TGTGCCAGTAGTATGGCGGGAAACTATGGCTACACCTTC.